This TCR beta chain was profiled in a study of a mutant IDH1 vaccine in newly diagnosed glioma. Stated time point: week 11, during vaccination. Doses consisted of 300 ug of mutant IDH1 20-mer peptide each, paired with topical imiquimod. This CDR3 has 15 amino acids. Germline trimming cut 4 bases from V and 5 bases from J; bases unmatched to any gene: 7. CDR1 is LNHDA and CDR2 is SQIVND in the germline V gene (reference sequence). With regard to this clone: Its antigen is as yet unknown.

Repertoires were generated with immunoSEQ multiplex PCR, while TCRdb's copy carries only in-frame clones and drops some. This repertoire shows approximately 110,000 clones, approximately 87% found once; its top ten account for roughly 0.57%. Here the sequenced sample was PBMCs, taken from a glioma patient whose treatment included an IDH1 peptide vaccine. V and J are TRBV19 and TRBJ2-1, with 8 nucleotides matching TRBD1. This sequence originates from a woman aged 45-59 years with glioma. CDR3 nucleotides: TGTGCCAGTAGTACCCAGGGGGCGTTAAACAATGAGCAGTTCTTC. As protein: CASSTQGALNNEQFF. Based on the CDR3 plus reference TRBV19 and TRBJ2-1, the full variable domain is DGGITQSPKYLFRKEGQNVTLSCEQNLNHDAMYWYRQDPGQGLRLIYYSQIVNDFQKGDIAEGYSVSREKKESFPLTVTSAQKNPTAFYLCASSTQGALNNEQFFGPGTRLTVL.